These 8 T cell receptor beta chains came from one sample sequenced in a study of T cell repertoires in cytomegalovirus infection. TCRdb used MiXCR to reprocess the reads, holding one entry per CDR3 protein. The sample includes approximately 910,000 distinct CDR3 sequences, approximately 30% of them seen just once. No antigen has been identified for these receptors. This specimen was cultured CD8+ T cells from PBMCs, taken from culture after CMV antigen stimulation. All receptors derive from a human donor in good health (CMV status not recorded). Some clones in this sample may be carry-over from other donors' samples.

This clonotype has ten or more counts. This chain links TRBV7-3 with TRBJ2-1; 10 nucleotides line up with TRBD2. With 7 bases clipped from V and 4 bases from J, the junction kept 4 bases outside the gene matches. This CDR3 has 14 amino acids. Germline V CDR1 and CDR2: SGHTA, FQGTGA. DNA of the CDR3: TGTGCCAGCAAAAGCGGGGGGGCGTACAATGAGCAGTTCTTC. Translated, it gives CASKSGGAYNEQFF.

This chain joins TRBV4-1 and TRBJ1-2; D is possibly TRBD1 (6 bases). There are 15 residues in the CDR3. Between the trimmed V and J ends, which lost 5 bases and 0 bases, there was a span of 13 bases. The germline CDR1 and CDR2 sequences are MGHRA and YSYEKL. CDR3 bases: TGCGCCAGCAGCGACAGGACAAAAGCTAACTATGGCTACACCTTC. Translation: CASSDRTKANYGYTF.

A few counts support this clonotype. The chain carries TRBV7-8 and TRBJ1-5; D is undetermined. V lost 1 base, J lost 3 bases, and 13 bases lay in between. The length of the CDR3 is 16 residues. Germline CDR1 is SGHVS and CDR2 is FQNEAQ. The CDR3 region has the DNA TGTGCCAGCAGCTTAGAGCGAGGCAGCTTCAATCAGCCCCAGCATTTT. It codes for CASSLERGSFNQPQHF.

This clonotype occurred many times. The chain uses TRBV7-2 and TRBJ2-3; 8 nucleotides align to TRBD2. J gave up 4 bases and V 3 bases, and 9 bases lay outside the gene matches. In germline, CDR1 is SGHTA, CDR2 FQGNSA. There are 16 residues in the CDR3. The DNA of the CDR3 is TGTGCCAGCAGCTTTTACCGGGGGGGCCGACCAGATACGCAGTATTTT. This translates into CASSFYRGGRPDTQYF.

The table lists this clonotype with a count of one. The V gene is TRBV13, the J gene TRBJ1-2, with no clear D. Germline V CDR1 and CDR2: PRHDT, FYEKMQ (reference sequence). The CDR3 length is 13 residues. V was cut by 5 bases and J by 4 bases, with 11 bases left in between. As DNA, the CDR3 is TGTGCCAGCAGCGTCCAGGCTGGCTATGGCTACACCTTC. Translating gives CASSVQAGYGYTF.

This clonotype has only a few counts. The chain joins TRBV4-2 to TRBJ1-4, with D unresolved. CDR1 is LGHNA, CDR2 YNFKEQ, per germline. V shed 0 bases and J shed 0 bases, with 11 bases lying between them. This CDR3 region has 17 residues. CDR3 in amino acids: CASSQDPSPATNEKLFF. CDR3 nucleotide sequence: TGTGCCAGCAGCCAAGATCCGTCCCCGGCAACTAATGAAAAACTGTTTTTT.

In its sample, this clonotype was seen once. This sequence joins TRBV27 and TRBJ2-1; D uncertain. Trimming shortened V by 5 bases and J by 7 bases, and 12 bases separated the two germline ends. Germline-derived CDR1 and CDR2 are MNHEY and SMNVEV (reference sequence). The CDR3 is 13 amino acids. DNA of the CDR3: TGTGCCAGCAGTAGCGTTGGCGAGAATGAGCAGTTCTTC. It encodes CASSSVGENEQFF.

As to this clonotype: The junction does not match germline at one end; this may be a read error. The chain recombines TRBV27 with TRBJ2-1; TRBD1 matches at 8 bases. The germline CDR1 and CDR2 sequences are MNHEY and SMNVEV (reference sequence). This CDR3 is built from 13 residues. Written as DNA, the CDR3 is TGTGTCAGCAGTTGGACAGGGTACAATGAGCAGTTCTTC. This gives the protein CVSSWTGYNEQFF.